These T cell receptor beta chains were read from a single sample in a study of blood T cell repertoires in COVID-19. Data came from immunoSEQ multiplex PCR; TCRdb stores just in-frame clones and leaves some out. The table has around 310,000 clones, approximately 88% seen once. Sequenced sample: peripheral blood. All receptors derive from a woman in her forties or fifties with active or convalescent COVID-19. The CDR3 runs from the conserved cysteine through the conserved F or W. D genes are given only for firm matches. A clone size is listed for some rows: how often the clone was seen (once, few, many), or a class if it is expanded.

d_call,j_call,clone_size,v_call,cdr3_nt,cdr3_aa
-,TRBJ2-1,-,TRBV28,TGTGCCAGCAGTTTAGGCCAGGGGATGGCCAATGAGCAGTTCTTC,CASSLGQGMANEQFF
-,TRBJ1-1,-,TRBV7-3,TGTGCCAGCAGCTTAGGAGGACAGATTAAAAACACTGAAGCTTTCTTT,CASSLGGQIKNTEAFF
TRBD2,TRBJ2-1,-,TRBV7-3,TGTGCCAGCAGCTTAGGAACTAGCGGGAGGGCCAATGAGCAGTTCTTC,CASSLGTSGRANEQFF
-,TRBJ2-7,-,TRBV6-5,TGTGCCAGCAGCACCTTTTCTAACCCGTCCTACGAGCAGTACTTC,CASSTFSNPSYEQYF
TRBD2,TRBJ2-3,-,TRBV4-3,TGCGCCAGCAGCCAGGACTCTAGCGGTATAGCAGATACGCAGTATTTT,CASSQDSSGIADTQYF
-,TRBJ1-5,-,TRBV18,TGTGCCAGCTCAACTAACAGGGATCAGCCCCAGCATTTT,CASSTNRDQPQHF
-,TRBJ2-3,-,TRBV7-8,TGTGCCAGCAGCAGGCGGGACAGCGCTAGCACAGATACGCAGTATTTT,CASSRRDSASTDTQYF
TRBD1,TRBJ1-4,-,TRBV10-3,TGTGCCATCACGGCAGGGGGTGGAAAACTGTTTTTT,CAITAGGGKLFF
-,TRBJ2-2,-,TRBV18,TGTGCCAGCTCACCAATCAGCGGGGAGCTGTTTTTT,CASSPISGELFF
-,TRBJ1-5,-,TRBV4-3,TGCGCCAGCAGCCAAGACTCGGGGGATTACAATCAGCCCCAGCATTTT,CASSQDSGDYNQPQHF
TRBD1,TRBJ1-1,-,TRBV30,TGTGCCTGGAGTGCGTGGACAGGCTCTGAAGCTTTCTTT,CAWSAWTGSEAFF
TRBD1,TRBJ2-1,-,TRBV4-2,TGTGCCAGCAGTCGTACACCCGGGACAGGGGGGGATGAGCAGTTCTTC,CASSRTPGTGGDEQFF
-,TRBJ1-1,-,TRBV27,TGTGCCAGCAGTTTAGGAGGGGTAGGGAACACTGAAGCTTTCTTT,CASSLGGVGNTEAFF
-,TRBJ2-7,few,TRBV27,TGTGCCAGCAGCCCCCAGCTATCGGGGGGAGGGGGGCATCGGCAGTACTTC,CASSPQLSGGGGHRQYF
TRBD1,TRBJ2-5,-,TRBV2,TGTGCCAGCAGCAAGAACAGGGGCGAAGAGACCCAGTACTTC,CASSKNRGEETQYF
-,TRBJ2-1,-,TRBV6-4,TGTGCCAGCAGCCCGCAGGGCGTTGGCAATGAGCAGTTCTTC,CASSPQGVGNEQFF
-,TRBJ1-4,once,TRBV10-3,TGTGCCATCAGTGAGGCGGATGAGGAAAAACTGTTTTTT,CAISEADEEKLFF
TRBD1,TRBJ2-2,-,TRBV28,TGTGCCAGCAGTTTTCTTGGGGACAGGAGTCGTACCGGGGAGCTGTTTTTT,CASSFLGDRSRTGELFF
-,TRBJ2-2,-,TRBV30,TGTGCCTGGAGGAAGCCGCTGACCGGGGAGCTGTTTTTT,CAWRKPLTGELFF
TRBD2,TRBJ2-1,-,TRBV5-4,TGTGCCAGCAGCGACCAAAGCGGGAGTATCGACAATGAGCAGTTCTTC,CASSDQSGSIDNEQFF
TRBD1,TRBJ1-3,-,TRBV19,TGTGCCAGTAGCAGCCGGGACAGGTCCTACTCTGGAAACACCATATATTTT,CASSSRDRSYSGNTIYF
-,TRBJ1-1,few,TRBV4-1,TGCGCCAGCAGCCAGGACTCCTTGGTCACTGAAGCTTTCTTT,CASSQDSLVTEAFF
TRBD1,TRBJ1-1,-,TRBV29-1,TGCAGCGCCAGTAACAGGGGGACTGAAGCTTTCTTT,CSASNRGTEAFF
-,TRBJ2-7,-,TRBV11-1,TGTGCCAGCAGCCCTAGTGTCATATCCGAGCAGTACTTC,CASSPSVISEQYF
-,TRBJ2-5,-,TRBV4-1,TGCGCCAGCAGCCTGCCGGGGCAAGAGACCCAGTACTTC,CASSLPGQETQYF
-,TRBJ1-2,-,TRBV2,TGTGCCAGCAGTGAAATCGAGGGATTGGGAGGCTACACCTTC,CASSEIEGLGGYTF
-,TRBJ1-4,-,TRBV27,TGTGCCAGCAGTTCCCTATCTAATGAAAAACTGTTTTTT,CASSSLSNEKLFF
TRBD2,TRBJ2-1,-,TRBV9,TGTGCCAGCAGCCCCCGGGCGGGGGTAGCGGGGGGGCAGTTCTTC,CASSPRAGVAGGQFF
TRBD1,TRBJ1-6,-,TRBV6-5,TGTGCCAGCAGTTCGGGACAGATTTATAATTCACCCCTCCACTTT,CASSSGQIYNSPLHF
TRBD1,TRBJ1-2,once,TRBV5-1,TGCGCCAGCAGCTTGAAGGGGACAGGGGTTTGGTACTATGGCTACACCTTC,CASSLKGTGVWYYGYTF
-,TRBJ2-3,-,TRBV4-2,TGTGCCAGCAGCCAAGAGCCTCCCAGGGGCGGCACAGATACGCAGTATTTT,CASSQEPPRGGTDTQYF
TRBD1,TRBJ1-3,-,TRBV7-9,TGTGCCAGCAGATTGGGGACAGCCTCTGGAAACACCATATATTTT,CASRLGTASGNTIYF
TRBD1,TRBJ2-2,-,TRBV11-2,TGTGCCAGCAGCTCGCGGACAGGGAGGACCGGGGAGCTGTTTTTT,CASSSRTGRTGELFF